The clone carrying this TCR beta chain was picked up a small number of times. The antigen remains unidentified. These data are taken from a study of T cells after yellow fever vaccination. Study observations and caveats: Post-booster reappearance was seen for most primary-vaccination clones (about 96% CD4, 85% to 90% CD8).

One entry per CDR3 protein results from TCRdb running MiXCR on the 5' RACE reads. Of some 73,000 distinct CDR3 sequences listed, roughly 7.4% are singletons. J was trimmed by 3 bases and V by 0 bases; bases with no gene match: 1. The length of the CDR3 is 16 residues. The germline CDR1 and CDR2 sequences are SGHRS and YFSETQ. This TCR derives from a man aged 25-45 years who received the YFV17D yellow fever vaccine. The chain links TRBV5-1 to TRBJ2-7; TRBD2 agrees at 15 bases. The sample in question was CD8+ T cells sorted from PBMCs, obtained on the day of the yellow fever booster vaccination. DNA of the CDR3: TGCGCCAGCAGCTTGGGGACTAGCGGGAGGGGCTACGAGCAGTACTTC. It yields the protein CASSLGTSGRGYEQYF.